These 20 T cell receptor beta chains share one sample of origin, sequenced in a study of T-cell memory formation after mild COVID-19. MiXCR was run by TCRdb on the 5' RACE reads, yielding one entry per CDR3 protein. The data hold some 250,000 distinct CDR3 sequences, with around 10% observed a single time. Sequencing was done on a sample of PBMCs or a T cell subset sorted from them (not recorded which). The source is a man aged 18 to 30 who had mild COVID-19 (a few samples of this study predate the infection). Cell type and time point are not known.

In its sample, this clonotype was seen a few times. Mismatch with germline at one junction end may stem from a read error. V is TRBV27 and J is TRBJ1-6; D is possibly TRBD1 (5 bases). Looked up from germline, CDR1 is MNHEY and CDR2 is SMNVEV (reference sequence). This CDR3 contains 15 residues. CDR3 in DNA: TGTGCCAGTAGTTTCCAGGGAAGGGTGGATTCACCCCTCCACTTT. It is translated as CASSFQGRVDSPLHF.

This clonotype was seen a handful of times. The V call is TRBV23-1, the J call TRBJ1-5; D is ambiguous. TRBV23-1 is identified as an open reading frame with a role that is uncertain. The CDR3 totals 17 residues. Between the trimmed V and J ends, which lost 2 bases and 3 bases, there was a span of 17 bases. CDR3 DNA: TGCGCCAGCAGTCAACGACCGGCCAAAATATACAATCAGCCCCAGCATTTT. The encoded protein is CASSQRPAKIYNQPQHF.

The chain carries TRBV4-3 and TRBJ2-1, with 14 bases aligning to TRBD2. Germline-derived CDR1 and CDR2 are LGHNA and YSLEER. The CDR3 runs to 17 residues. Trimming removed 3 bases from V and 5 bases from J; junction bases left unmatched: 6. CDR3 sequence (DNA): TGCGCCAGCAGCCACCGACTAGCGGGGGGGCGCGACAATGAGCAGTTCTTC. It codes for CASSHRLAGGRDNEQFF.

This rearrangement joins TRBV20-1 to TRBJ1-1, with unresolved D. CDR1 is DFQATT, CDR2 SNEGSKA, per germline (reference sequence). The CDR3 consists of 10 residues. Trimming left V 7 bases short and J 5 bases short, with 8 bases between. CDR3 loop: CSGLGTEAFF. The CDR3 nucleotides read TGCAGTGGGCTGGGAACTGAAGCTTTCTTT.

There are many counts of this clonotype. The rearrangement uses TRBV12-3 or TRBV12-4 and TRBJ2-1, with 9 bases aligning to TRBD1. The CDR3 covers 15 residues. The J segment lost 4 bases and the V segment lost 5 bases, leaving 6 bases of the junction unmatched. The CDR3 nucleotides read TGTGCCAGCAGTATTGACAGGGGGGGTTACAATGAGCAGTTCTTC. It specifies CASSIDRGGYNEQFF.

The chain is built from TRBV12-3 or TRBV12-4 and TRBJ2-2, with 8 positions matching TRBD1. V lost 6 bases and J lost 1; bases outside the gene matches: 10. The CDR3 has 17 residues. Here the CDR3 reads CASSPDPGTGNTGELFF. The DNA of the CDR3 is TGTGCCAGCAGCCCGGATCCTGGGACAGGGAACACCGGGGAGCTGTTTTTT.

This clonotype was recorded at least ten times. This sequence joins TRBV7-9 and TRBJ2-5, with 8 positions matching TRBD1. This CDR3 is 15 amino acids long. CDR1 and CDR2 (germline): SEHNR, FQNEAQ (reference sequence). V shed 1 base, J shed 2 bases, and the junction held 3 bases outside the gene matches. The CDR3 loop reads CASSLGRQGQETQYF. CDR3 DNA: TGTGCCAGCAGCTTAGGGAGACAGGGGCAAGAGACCCAGTACTTC. Based on the CDR3 plus reference TRBV7-9 and TRBJ2-5, the full variable domain is DTGVSQNPRHKITKRGQNVTFRCDPISEHNRLYWYRQTLGQGPEFLTYFQNEAQLEKSRLLSDRFSAERPKGSFSTLEIQRTEQGDSAMYLCASSLGRQGQETQYFGPGTRLLVL.

Ten or more counts support this clonotype. CDR3 in DNA: TGTGCCAGCAGCGAGGGGCCGTACGAGCAGTACTTC. Amino acid sequence: CASSEGPYEQYF. The chain has TRBV7-6 and TRBJ2-7; the D call may be TRBD1 or TRBD2 (5 bases each). The V gene lost 5 bases and the J gene lost 4 bases, with 9 bases spanning the gap. The CDR3 has 12 residues. Germline CDR1 and CDR2: SGHVS and FNYEAQ.

Ten or more counts support this clonotype. This chain's CDR3 is CSARNPRGGYGNIQYF. CDR3 coding DNA: TGCAGTGCAAGAAACCCACGGGGGGGTTATGGAAACATTCAGTACTTC. J is TRBJ2-4 and V is TRBV20-1, with TRBD2 matching 8 bases. In germline, CDR1 is DFQATT, CDR2 SNEGSKA (reference sequence). V was clipped by 6 bases and J by 6 bases; unmatched bases: 16. This CDR3 contains 16 residues.

The rearrangement links TRBV7-3 to TRBJ2-5; the D is unclear. CDR1 and CDR2 from the germline V gene are SGHTA and FQGTGA. V lost 2 bases and J lost 3, with 7 bases in between. There are 13 residues in the CDR3. For the CDR3, the DNA is TGTGCCAGCAGCTTATGGGCGGAAGAGACCCAGTACTTC. This sequence encodes CASSLWAEETQYF.

The CDR3 region has the DNA TGCGCCAGCAGCTCAGGGGGCCGCGAGCAGTACTTC. This gives the protein CASSSGGREQYF. The chain carries TRBV5-1 and TRBJ2-7, with 8 bases that match TRBD1. This CDR3 has 12 amino acids. The ends lost 3 bases at V and 6 bases at J; junction bases unmatched: 2. The V gene's germline CDR1 is SGHRS and CDR2 YFSETQ.

V gene TRBV20-1 combines with J gene TRBJ1-5, with D possibly TRBD1 on 6 matching bases. The CDR3 covers 15 residues. Germline V gene lookup returns CDR1 DFQATT and CDR2 SNEGSKA (reference sequence). Trimming stripped 2 bases from V and 9 bases from J, with 20 bases between. The CDR3 reads CSARLRGALIRPQHF. CDR3 DNA sequence: TGCAGTGCTAGACTCAGGGGCGCCCTTATTCGGCCCCAGCATTTT.

This clonotype was counted between two and nine times. The chain combines TRBV4-1 with TRBJ2-1, with 11 bases lining up with TRBD2. This CDR3 is built from 19 residues. Germline V CDR1 and CDR2: MGHRA, YSYEKL. J gave up 3 bases and V 1 base, and 11 bases lay outside the gene matches. CDR3 DNA sequence: TGCGCCAGCAGCCAAGTTTGGGTAGCGGGGGGGCCTTTCTACAATGAGCAGTTCTTC. Its translation: CASSQVWVAGGPFYNEQFF.

This clonotype was observed a handful of times. The rearrangement joins TRBV19 to TRBJ2-7; 7 positions match TRBD2. This CDR3 comprises 15 residues. V lost 8 bases to trimming and J lost 7 bases; unmatched junction nucleotides: 17. Germline CDR1 and CDR2: LNHDA and SQIVND (reference sequence). DNA of the CDR3: TGTGCCAGTTCGTCGGAGCGGGGCTCTCTAGGGGAGCAGTACTTC. Translating gives CASSSERGSLGEQYF.

V gene TRBV28 combines with J gene TRBJ2-1; 10 nucleotides align to TRBD1. Germline CDR1 reads MDHEN; CDR2 reads SYDVKM. CDR3 length equals 14 residues. The trim removed 11 bases at V and 5 bases at J, leaving 9 bases unmatched. The CDR3 DNA is TGTGCCGCACTCGGGACAGGGGTTAACAATGAGCAGTTCTTC. It codes for CAALGTGVNNEQFF.

This chain joins TRBV27 and TRBJ2-1, with D possibly TRBD1 on 6 matching bases. The V end lost 0 bases, the J end lost 4 bases, and 7 bases lay between the germline ends. The V gene's germline CDR1 is MNHEY and CDR2 SMNVEV (reference sequence). This CDR3 spans 14 amino acids. The CDR3 nucleotides are TGTGCCAGCAGTTTATCGGACAGATACAATGAGCAGTTCTTC. Protein: CASSLSDRYNEQFF.

The chain uses TRBV24-1 and TRBJ1-2; D remains ambiguous. The V gene's germline CDR1 is KGHDR and CDR2 SFDVKD. There are 11 residues in the CDR3. V was cut by 0 bases and J by 7 bases, with 2 bases left in between. The chain's CDR3 is CATSDLGGYTF. The CDR3 nucleotides are TGTGCCACCAGTGATTTGGGTGGCTACACCTTC.

V is TRBV7-2 and J is TRBJ2-1, with TRBD1 matching 10 bases. After removal of 3 bases from V and 4 bases from J, the junction contained 3 bases not matched to a gene. CDR1 SGHTA and CDR2 FQGNSA come from the germline V gene. This CDR3 region has 15 residues. The CDR3: CASSFGDRGYNEQFF. The CDR3, as DNA: TGTGCCAGCAGCTTTGGGGACAGGGGTTACAATGAGCAGTTCTTC. The full variable domain, with the rest looked up from reference TRBV7-2 and TRBJ2-1, is GAGVSQSPSNKVTEKGKDVELRCDPISGHTALYWYRQSLGQGLEFLIYFQGNSAPDKSGLPSDRFSAERTGGSVSTLTIQRTQQEDSAVYLCASSFGDRGYNEQFFGPGTRLTVL.

J is TRBJ2-3 and V is TRBV9; 10 bases are a match to TRBD1. Germline V gene lookup returns CDR1 SGDLS and CDR2 YYNGEE. V trimming: 5 bases; J trimming: 3 bases; junction bases outside the gene matches: 6. The CDR3 consists of 15 residues. The CDR3 protein is CASRRGDRGTDTQYF. Written as DNA, the CDR3 is TGTGCCAGCAGGAGGGGGGACAGGGGAACAGATACGCAGTATTTT.

This chain uses TRBV7-6 with TRBJ1-6; TRBD1 agrees at 7 bases. This CDR3 has 15 residues. With 2 bases clipped from V and 7 bases from J, the junction kept 5 bases outside the gene matches. In germline, CDR1 is SGHVS, CDR2 FNYEAQ. The CDR3 is CASSLSGTENSPLHF. CDR3 coding DNA: TGTGCCAGCAGCTTATCGGGGACAGAGAATTCACCCCTCCACTTT. Using reference TRBV7-6 and TRBJ1-6 for the parts outside the CDR3, the full variable domain is GAGVSQSPRYKVTKRGQDVALRCDPISGHVSLYWYRQALGQGPEFLTYFNYEAQQDKSGLPNDRFSAERPEGSISTLTIQRTEQRDSAMYRCASSLSGTENSPLHFGNGTRLTVT.